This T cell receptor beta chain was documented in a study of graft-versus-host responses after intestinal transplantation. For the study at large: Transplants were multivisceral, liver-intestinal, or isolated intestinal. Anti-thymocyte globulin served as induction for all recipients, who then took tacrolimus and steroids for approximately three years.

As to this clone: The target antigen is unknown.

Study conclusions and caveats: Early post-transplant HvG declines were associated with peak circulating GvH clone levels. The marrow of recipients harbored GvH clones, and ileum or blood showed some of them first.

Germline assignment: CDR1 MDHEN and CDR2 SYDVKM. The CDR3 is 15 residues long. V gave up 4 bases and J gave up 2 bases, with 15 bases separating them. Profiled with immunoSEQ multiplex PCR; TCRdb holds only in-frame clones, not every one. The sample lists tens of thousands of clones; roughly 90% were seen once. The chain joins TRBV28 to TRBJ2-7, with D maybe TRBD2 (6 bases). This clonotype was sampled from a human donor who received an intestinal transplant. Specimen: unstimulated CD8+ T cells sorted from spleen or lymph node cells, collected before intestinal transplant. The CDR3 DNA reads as TGTGCCAGCAGTTCTACGGCCAGCGGGCCCTACGAGCAGTACTTC. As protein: CASSSTASGPYEQYF.